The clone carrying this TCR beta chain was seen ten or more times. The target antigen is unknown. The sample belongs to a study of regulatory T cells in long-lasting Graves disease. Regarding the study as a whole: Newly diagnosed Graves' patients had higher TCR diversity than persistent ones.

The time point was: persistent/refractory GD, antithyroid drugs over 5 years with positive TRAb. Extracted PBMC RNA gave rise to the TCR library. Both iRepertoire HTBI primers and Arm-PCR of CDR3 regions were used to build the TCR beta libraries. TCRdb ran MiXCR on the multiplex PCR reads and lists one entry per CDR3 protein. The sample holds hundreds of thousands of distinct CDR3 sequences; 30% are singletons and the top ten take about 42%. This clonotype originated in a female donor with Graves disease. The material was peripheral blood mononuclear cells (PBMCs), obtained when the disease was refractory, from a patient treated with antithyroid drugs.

In DNA form, the CDR3 reads TGTGCCAGTAACCGTGAGGTTATGAACACTGAAGCTTTCTTT. Translated: CASNREVMNTEAFF. This sequence joins TRBV28 and TRBJ1-1; D not certain. Trimming left V 9 bases short and J 0 bases short, with 14 bases between. The CDR3 runs 14 residues. Per germline, CDR1 MDHEN and CDR2 SYDVKM.